The entry that follows covers one T cell receptor beta chain sequence. It has no known antigen specificity. Base quality data are lacking; no much larger clone is found one base away. These data are taken from a study of T cells in localized non-small cell lung cancer (dated by TCRdb to the early 2020s). Context from the whole study: T cell repertoires of a few hundred early-stage NSCLC patients were analyzed, with tumors being compared against uninvolved tumor-adjacent lungs. NSCLC patients had a mean age of approximately 70 years, and 120 to 150 were male and 85 to 110 female. The cohort consisted of 236 treatment-naive NSCLC patients whose localized lung tumors had been resected. The investigation overall reported the following: Because multi-region tumor sequencing was not performed, intratumor heterogeneity could not be ruled out. Since the design was exploratory, TCR variables were selected using unadjusted p-values with no false-discovery rate correction. Longer overall survival was associated with higher T cell density in blood, whereas shorter survival was associated with higher clonality in adjacent lung. A median of around 62 of the top 100 tumor clones turned up in the paired uninvolved adjacent lung, and roughly 30 of those clones also ranked among the top 100 of that same adjacent lung. Uninvolved tumor-adjacent lung showed the highest T cell clonality, higher than tumor, which suggests more focused antigenic responses in the uninvolved tumor-adjacent lung.

TCR beta CDR3 regions were sequenced from DNA using the immunoSEQ Assay. Under the source paper's analysis protocol: To compute T cell density, TCR beta template counts were normalized to usable DNA, which was estimated by amplifying housekeeping genes. Using the preseqR package, richness was estimated by extrapolating to 120,000 templates for tissue samples and 400,000 templates for PBMC samples. Clonality was calculated as one minus Pielou's evenness. To identify tissue-enriched TCRs, differential abundance testing was run on productive amino-acid clonotypes with a minimum total count of 5 and an alpha of 0.1. The Jaccard Index and the Morisita Overlap Index were used to measure how much the repertoires overlapped between compartments. TCR beta CDR3s were clustered by GLIPH together with public tetramer-defined viral CDR3s, and at least three viral sequences plus V-gene enrichment were required for viral motifs. The source is immuneACCESS, and TCRdb retained only in-frame sequences with V and J called. Part of the clones is not carried over; for the studies checked, unresolved V genes explain less than half of this, and the remainder is unexplained. That table furnishes V, J and clone size, whereas the DNA furnished D and trimming. Counted in this sample were tens of thousands of clones; about four fifths of them appeared once. Of the sample, 15% to 20% falls within the top ten clones.

At diagnosis, tumor, uninvolved tumor-adjacent lung and peripheral blood were collected and then preserved as a mix of FFPE and fresh-frozen material. Blood samples were analyzed as peripheral blood mononuclear cells for TCR repertoire profiling. The cysteine opens and the phenylalanine closes a CDR3 of 14 amino acids. Only CDR3 DNA remains: 42 bases, in frame from the first base. Compared with germline, V lacks 6 bases and J lacks 2 bases; bases without a gene match: 7. In the germline V gene, CDR1 corresponds to SQVTM and CDR2 to ANQGSEA. Sequencing used peripheral blood, obtained before any cancer treatment. The chain is made from TRBV29-1 and TRBJ2-3; 8 middle bases align to TRBD2. The sequence came from a male donor at least 60 years old with stage III squamous cell lung carcinoma. The base sequence is TGCAGCGTCGCCACTAGCGGAACCACAGATACGCAGTATTTT. Its protein is CSVATSGTTDTQYF.